What follows are 21 T cell receptor beta chains derived from one specimen sequenced in a study of beta chain features in type 1 diabetes. General study points: TCRB CDR3 length was moderately but significantly reduced in all four CD4+ subsets of Type 1 diabetes patients.

The antigens for these receptors are not known. Isolated RNA was reverse transcribed in full, so expressed TCRB transcripts were sequenced. Repertoires were generated with immunoSEQ multiplex PCR, while TCRdb's copy carries only in-frame clones and drops some. This sample has 11,000 to 15,000 clones, with approximately 64% found just once. Sequencing was done on a sample of stem cell memory CD4+ T cells from blood. The origin of the receptors is a woman aged 18-29 years with type 1 diabetes.

CDR3 residues: CASSPSTGHFSGNTIYF. In DNA, the CDR3 is TGTGCCAGCTCACCGAGCACGGGACACTTCTCTGGAAACACCATATATTTT. This rearrangement joins TRBV18 to TRBJ1-3; D perhaps matches TRBD1 (6 bases). This CDR3 spans 17 amino acids. Deletions cut 3 bases from V and 0 bases from J, with 15 bases between. The germline gives CDR1 KGHSH, CDR2 LQKENI.

The chain combines TRBV7-6 with TRBJ1-1; maybe TRBD1 (5 bases). In germline, CDR1 is SGHVS, CDR2 FNYEAQ. This CDR3 contains 16 residues. Trimming left V 1 base short and J 2 bases short, with 14 bases between. In DNA form, the CDR3 reads TGTGCCAGCAGCTTAGGGGGCTGGGGGGGAAACACTGAAGCTTTCTTT. Amino acids: CASSLGGWGGNTEAFF.

The chain recombines TRBV9 with TRBJ2-7; D is perhaps TRBD1 (6 bases). Trimming cost V 2 bases and J 7 bases, with 19 bases left between them. The V gene's germline CDR1 is SGDLS and CDR2 YYNGEE. The CDR3 contains 15 residues. The CDR3 loop reads CASSVGFAGVEEQYF. CDR3 DNA: TGTGCCAGCAGCGTTGGGTTTGCAGGGGTGGAGGAGCAGTACTTC.

The genes are TRBV27 and TRBJ1-5; D perhaps matches TRBD1 (5 bases). V gave up 0 bases and J gave up 4 bases, with 10 bases separating them. CDR1 and CDR2 (germline): MNHEY, SMNVEV (reference sequence). CDR3 length equals 15 residues. This chain's CDR3 is CASSLSAGRNQPQHF. CDR3 DNA: TGTGCCAGCAGTTTATCGGCAGGGCGGAATCAGCCCCAGCATTTT.

The chain joins TRBV7-9 to TRBJ1-1, with D possibly being TRBD1 (5 bases). Germline V lookup: CDR1 SEHNR, CDR2 FQNEAQ (reference sequence). This CDR3 region has 16 residues. Trimming stripped 5 bases from V and 0 bases from J, with 16 bases between. CDR3 protein: CASSRTSTFLNTEAFF. CDR3 DNA sequence: TGTGCCAGCAGCAGGACATCGACCTTTCTGAACACTGAAGCTTTCTTT.

The rearrangement uses TRBV29-1 and TRBJ1-1; D call uncertain. Germline CDR1 SQVTM, CDR2 ANQGSEA. CDR3 length: 13 amino acids. V shed 7 bases and J shed 0 bases, with 12 bases lying between them. The CDR3, as DNA: TGCAGCGCACACAGCATAATGAACACTGAAGCTTTCTTT. Protein: CSAHSIMNTEAFF.

The genes are TRBV5-1 and TRBJ2-3; a weak D match, TRBD2 (5 bases). The germline V gene encodes CDR1 SGHRS and CDR2 YFSETQ. Trimming removed 4 bases at V and 0 bases at J, with 12 bases between. This CDR3 is built from 15 residues. CDR3 in DNA: TGCGCCAGCAGCCTTGGACTCCCAAGCACAGATACGCAGTATTTT. Translation gives CASSLGLPSTDTQYF. Drawing the rest from reference TRBV5-1 and TRBJ2-3, the complete variable domain is KAGVTQTPRYLIKTRGQQVTLSCSPISGHRSVSWYQQTPGQGLQFLFEYFSETQRNKGNFPGRFSGRQFSNSRSEMNVSTLELGDSALYLCASSLGLPSTDTQYFGPGTRLTVL.

This clone occurred a few times. The chain combines TRBV2 with TRBJ1-1; D is unclear. V was shortened by 7 bases and J by 1 base, with 10 bases between the two germline ends. There are 13 residues in the CDR3. Germline lookup yields CDR1 SNHLY and CDR2 FYNNEI. In nucleotides, the CDR3 is TGTGCCAGCATCCGCAGGCAGAACACTGAAGCTTTCTTT. This encodes CASIRRQNTEAFF.

This clone was seen a handful of times. V usage is TRBV6-5 and J usage is TRBJ2-5, with TRBD1 matching over 8 bases. The ends lost 5 bases at V and 5 bases at J; junction bases unmatched: 7. The CDR3 spans 14 residues. Germline lookup yields CDR1 MNHEY and CDR2 SVGAGI. Written as DNA, the CDR3 is TGTGCCAGCAGTCGGACAGGGTCCGCGGAGACCCAGTACTTC. It encodes CASSRTGSAETQYF.

This chain joins TRBV4-2 and TRBJ1-1; 7 nucleotides line up with TRBD1. This CDR3 has 16 residues. With V trimmed by 4 bases and J by 7 bases, 15 bases remained unmatched. The germline V gene has CDR1 LGHNA and CDR2 YNFKEQ. The chain's CDR3 is CASSPLGTGVEDEAFF. The CDR3 DNA reads TGTGCCAGCAGCCCGTTGGGTACAGGGGTGGAGGATGAAGCTTTCTTT.

This clone was found a few times. The rearrangement links TRBV11-2 to TRBJ2-5; 7 nucleotides line up with TRBD2. This CDR3 has 16 amino acids. Looked up from germline, CDR1 is SGHAT and CDR2 is FQNNGV. V gave up 5 bases and J gave up 4 bases; unmatched junction bases: 13. The CDR3: CASSPRPPAGSETQYF. The CDR3, as DNA: TGTGCCAGCAGCCCCCGACCCCCAGCGGGGTCAGAGACCCAGTACTTC. Combining the CDR3 with reference TRBV11-2 and TRBJ2-5 gives the whole variable domain EAGVAQSPRYKIIEKRQSVAFWCNPISGHATLYWYQQILGQGPKLLIQFQNNGVVDDSQLPKDRFSAERLKGVDSTLKIQPAKLEDSAVYLCASSPRPPAGSETQYFGPGTRLLVL.

CDR3 DNA: TGTGCCAGCAGCTTGGTTCCGGGGGGGTTCTCTGGGGCCAACGTCCTGACTTTC. Translation gives CASSLVPGGFSGANVLTF. This sequence joins TRBV5-6 and TRBJ2-6; 8 bases map to TRBD2. The CDR3 is 18 amino acids. Germline V CDR1 and CDR2: SGHDT, YYEEEE. After removal of 0 bases from V and 0 bases from J, the junction contained 5 bases not matched to a gene.

This clone was seen a few times. The chain carries TRBV7-2 and TRBJ2-1; 13 nucleotides match TRBD2. V dropped 2 bases and J dropped 6; count of bases not matched to a gene: 4. There are 16 residues in the CDR3. Per the germline V gene, CDR1 is SGHTA and CDR2 is FQGNSA. The CDR3 DNA follows: TGTGCCAGCAGCTTACCCCGGACTAGCGGGAGCAATGAGCAGTTCTTC. The encoded protein is CASSLPRTSGSNEQFF.

The chain couples TRBV4-3 to TRBJ2-1, with 12 positions matching TRBD2. CDR3 length equals 16 residues. In germline, CDR1 is LGHNA, CDR2 YSLEER. Losses at the gene ends were 4 bases for V and 0 bases for J; bases not matched to a gene: 1. The CDR3 protein is CASSPGLAGSYNEQFF. CDR3 nucleotides: TGCGCCAGCAGCCCGGGACTAGCGGGCTCCTACAATGAGCAGTTCTTC.

This chain joins TRBV30 and TRBJ2-3; D is perhaps TRBD1 (5 bases). Germline lookup yields CDR1 GTSNPN and CDR2 SVGIG (reference sequence). The CDR3 runs to 15 residues. V lost 2 bases to trimming and J lost 2 bases, with 14 bases between them. Here the CDR3 reads CAWSPALGVTDTQYF. In DNA, the CDR3 is TGTGCCTGGAGTCCGGCTCTAGGGGTCACAGATACGCAGTATTTT.

This chain joins TRBV5-1 and TRBJ2-7; 12 nucleotides agree with TRBD1. The V and J ends lost 5 bases and 6 bases, in that order; junction bases with no gene match: 3. CDR3 size: 13 residues. Germline CDR1 SGHRS, CDR2 YFSETQ. The CDR3 spells CASRPGQGAEQYF. Here the CDR3 DNA reads TGCGCCAGCAGGCCGGGACAGGGGGCCGAGCAGTACTTC.

V gene TRBV9 combines with J gene TRBJ2-1, with D unclear. The V gene's germline CDR1 is SGDLS and CDR2 YYNGEE. Trimming shortened V by 3 bases and J by 0 bases, and 10 bases separated the two germline ends. This CDR3 region has 15 residues. The CDR3 here is CASSALLSSYNEQFF. In DNA form, the CDR3 reads TGTGCCAGCAGCGCCTTATTGAGCTCCTACAATGAGCAGTTCTTC.

V gene TRBV4-2 combines with J gene TRBJ2-2; 7 bases align to TRBD1. CDR3 length: 15 amino acids. Germline loops: CDR1 LGHNA, CDR2 YNFKEQ. J lost 5 bases, V lost 2 bases, and 5 bases had no gene match. The CDR3 sequence: CASSQTQGETGELFF. The CDR3 region has the DNA TGTGCCAGCAGCCAAACCCAGGGGGAAACCGGGGAGCTGTTTTTT.

This clone was picked up a small number of times. The chain couples TRBV18 to TRBJ2-5; TRBD2 is a possible D gene (6 bases). The length of the CDR3 is 13 residues. Germline CDR1 reads KGHSH; CDR2 reads LQKENI. Deletions cut 6 bases from V and 2 bases from J, with 10 bases between. The CDR3 is CASSSGEQETQYF. The CDR3 nucleotides read TGTGCCAGCTCTTCGGGGGAGCAAGAGACCCAGTACTTC.

This chain uses TRBV18 with TRBJ1-1; the D gene is possibly TRBD1 (6 bases). V was pared by 0 bases and J by 1 base, with 9 bases between. The CDR3 has 15 residues. Germline V gene sequence: CDR1 KGHSH, CDR2 LQKENI. The CDR3 region is CASSPPQGGNTEAFF. DNA for the CDR3: TGTGCCAGCTCACCACCACAGGGCGGGAACACTGAAGCTTTCTTT.

V is TRBV29-1 and J is TRBJ1-1, with D tentatively TRBD1 (5 bases). This CDR3 region has 13 residues. Germline V CDR1 and CDR2: SQVTM, ANQGSEA. The germline V and J ends were trimmed by 4 bases and 4 bases, with 13 bases remaining between them. The CDR3 spells CSVVPGGTTEAFF. In DNA, the CDR3 is TGCAGCGTTGTTCCGGGGGGTACCACTGAAGCTTTCTTT.